These 30 T cell receptor beta chains share one sample of origin, sequenced in a study of T cell repertoires in cytomegalovirus infection. These receptors' targets are unknown. TCRdb processed the reads anew with MiXCR; each CDR3 protein has one entry. The sample consists of about half a million distinct CDR3 sequences, roughly a third of them appearing once. The sequencing here drew on cultured PBMCs, taken from culture after CMV antigen stimulation. The receptor set was obtained from a human donor in good health (CMV status not recorded). Some clones in this sample may be carry-over from other donors' samples.

This clonotype was seen a few times. CDR3 sequence: CSATTGVGNQPQHF. CDR3 nucleotides: TGCAGTGCGACGACAGGGGTGGGCAATCAGCCCCAGCATTTT. This rearrangement joins TRBV20-1 to TRBJ1-5; 8 bases fit TRBD1. The CDR3 has 14 residues. V lost 6 bases to trimming and J lost 2 bases; unmatched junction nucleotides: 6. CDR1 is DFQATT and CDR2 is SNEGSKA in the germline V gene (reference sequence).

V gene TRBV10-3 combines with J gene TRBJ1-1, with a tentative D call TRBD1 (5 bases). Germline V gives CDR1 ENHRY, CDR2 SYGVKD. The V gene lost 8 bases and the J gene lost 1 base, with 11 bases spanning the gap. The CDR3 runs to 13 residues. CDR3 DNA: TGTGCCATCGGTGGGGCAGCGAACACTGAAGCTTTCTTT. This encodes CAIGGAANTEAFF.

The gene calls are TRBV24-1 and TRBJ2-1; TRBD2 matches 14 bases. The CDR3 length is 15 residues. Germline V gene data show CDR1 as KGHDR and CDR2 as SFDVKD. V lost 5 bases to trimming and J lost 9 bases; unmatched junction nucleotides: 5. The CDR3 loop is CATSVPGLAGGEQFF. CDR3 nucleotide sequence: TGTGCCACCAGTGTCCCCGGACTAGCGGGAGGTGAGCAGTTCTTC.

The V gene is TRBV7-6, the J gene TRBJ2-7; 9 bases fit TRBD1. CDR1 and CDR2 (germline): SGHVS, FNYEAQ. The V and J ends lost 1 base and 6 bases, in that order; junction bases with no gene match: 4. The CDR3 loop spans 14 amino acids. CDR3 nucleotides: TGTGCCAGCAGCTTAGACGGGACAGGGCGCGAGCAGTACTTC. Translated, it gives CASSLDGTGREQYF. The full variable domain, in which reference TRBV7-6 and TRBJ2-7 provide the parts outside the CDR3, is GAGVSQSPRYKVTKRGQDVALRCDPISGHVSLYWYRQALGQGPEFLTYFNYEAQQDKSGLPNDRFSAERPEGSISTLTIQRTEQRDSAMYRCASSLDGTGREQYFGPGTRLTVT.

In its sample, this clonotype was seen a few times. The chain combines TRBV4-3 with TRBJ2-1; 8 bases align to TRBD2. The CDR3 is 16 residues long. V was pared by 3 bases and J by 4 bases, with 8 bases of the junction left unmatched. The V gene's germline CDR1 is LGHNA and CDR2 YSLEER. Written as DNA, the CDR3 is TGCGCCAGCAGCCACGCCGGGACTAGGATTTACAATGAGCAGTTCTTC. This translates into CASSHAGTRIYNEQFF.

This chain connects TRBV24-1 to TRBJ2-1, with 10 bases aligning to TRBD1. This CDR3 has 13 amino acids. Germline V gene data show CDR1 as KGHDR and CDR2 as SFDVKD. V shed 9 bases, J shed 7 bases, and the junction held 5 bases outside the gene matches. The CDR3 DNA reads TGTGCCACCTCTAGGACAGGGGGGAATGAGCAGTTCTTC. Amino acid sequence: CATSRTGGNEQFF.

The CDR3 nucleotides read TGCAGTGCTAGACCCGGCAACAATGAGCAGTTCTTC. As protein: CSARPGNNEQFF. This chain joins TRBV20-1 and TRBJ2-1, with D hard to call. Looked up from germline, CDR1 is DFQATT and CDR2 is SNEGSKA (reference sequence). The CDR3 sequence is 12 residues long. Trimming shortened V by 2 bases and J by 5 bases, and 7 bases separated the two germline ends.

The chain has TRBV7-6 and TRBJ2-3; D uncertain. Trimming shortened V by 0 bases and J by 6 bases, and 10 bases separated the two germline ends. Germline V gene data show CDR1 as SGHVS and CDR2 as FNYEAQ. The CDR3 is 14 residues long. In DNA form, the CDR3 reads TGTGCCAGCAGCTTAGCTAAGACTGCTGATACGCAGTATTTT. Protein product: CASSLAKTADTQYF.

In this sample, this clonotype turned up a few times. The gene calls are TRBV5-4 and TRBJ2-5, with D perhaps TRBD1 or TRBD2 (6 bases each). The CDR3 covers 13 residues. V was cut by 2 bases and J by 5 bases, with 10 bases left in between. Germline V gene lookup returns CDR1 SGHNT and CDR2 YYREEE (reference sequence). The CDR3 DNA reads as TGTGCCAGCAGCTTCGGGGGCCCGGAGACCCAGTACTTC. It encodes CASSFGGPETQYF.

J is TRBJ2-7 and V is TRBV7-2, with a tentative D call TRBD2 (6 bases). V lost 4 bases, J lost 5 bases, and 12 bases lay in between. Germline V lookup: CDR1 SGHTA, CDR2 FQGNSA. This CDR3 comprises 13 residues. CDR3 nucleotide sequence: TGTGCCAGCAGCTCTATGGAGGGCAACGAGCAGTACTTC. Translation gives CASSSMEGNEQYF.

The V and J genes are TRBV18 and TRBJ1-1; D ambiguous. The germline gives CDR1 KGHSH, CDR2 LQKENI. CDR3 size: 15 residues. Between the trimmed V and J ends, which lost 0 bases and 7 bases, there was a span of 15 bases. CDR3 DNA sequence: TGTGCCAGCTCACCACCGTCTGGGTTTGGTGGTGAAGCTTTCTTT. Its translation is CASSPPSGFGGEAFF. Supplemented by reference TRBV18 and TRBJ1-1, the full variable domain reads NAGVMQNPRHLVRRRGQEARLRCSPMKGHSHVYWYRQLPEEGLKFMVYLQKENIIDESGMPKERFSAEFPKEGPSILRIQQVVRGDSAAYFCASSPPSGFGGEAFFGQGTRLTVV.

A few counts support this clonotype. The chain combines TRBV7-6 with TRBJ2-1, with D unresolved. The germline V gene encodes CDR1 SGHVS and CDR2 FNYEAQ. This CDR3 is 11 amino acids long. V was trimmed by 4 bases and J by 14 bases, leaving 12 bases between them. The CDR3 here is CASSSEPSEFF. The CDR3 region has the DNA TGTGCCAGCAGCTCGGAGCCCTCTGAGTTCTTC.

This clonotype appeared many times. V usage is TRBV4-3 and J usage is TRBJ1-2; 7 bases fit TRBD1. Germline CDR1 is LGHNA and CDR2 is YSLEER. The CDR3 has 17 residues. Unmatched junction bases numbered 9, after V lost 0 bases and J lost 2 bases. The CDR3 nucleotides are TGCGCCAGCAGCCAAGATCTAGACAGGGAACTAAACTATGGCTACACCTTC. Its protein product is CASSQDLDRELNYGYTF.

This sequence joins TRBV20-1 and TRBJ2-7; D unclear. Germline values: CDR1 DFQATT, CDR2 SNEGSKA (reference sequence). V was pared by 2 bases and J by 2 bases, with 16 bases between. The CDR3 is 15 residues long. In nucleotides, the CDR3 is TGCAGTGCTAGAATACCCCCCGGCCAGACCTACGAGCAGTACTTC. This encodes CSARIPPGQTYEQYF.

As for this clonotype: Possible read error: a much larger clone is one base away. The chain carries TRBV7-3 and TRBJ2-2; possibly TRBD2 for D (5 bases). Germline assignment: CDR1 SGHTA and CDR2 FQGTGA. Trimming pared 2 bases from V and 6 bases from J, leaving 7 bases between. The CDR3 runs to 13 residues. The CDR3 spells CASSLDGAGELFF. The CDR3 DNA reads as TGTGCCAGCAGCTTAGACGGGGCCGGGGAGCTGTTTTTT.

This clonotype turned up a few times. The chain carries TRBV6-1 and TRBJ2-3; 8 nucleotides align to TRBD2. Looked up from germline, CDR1 is MNHNS and CDR2 is SASEGT. This CDR3 has 15 amino acids. V was clipped by 6 bases and J by 1 base; unmatched bases: 6. CDR3 coding DNA: TGTGCCAGCAGCTCCGGGACTAGAGGCACAGATACGCAGTATTTT. This codes for CASSSGTRGTDTQYF.

The chain carries TRBV4-1 and TRBJ2-7; 11 positions match TRBD2. Germline values: CDR1 MGHRA, CDR2 YSYEKL. The CDR3 sequence is 14 residues long. The CDR3 loop is CASSQPGTSGSVRV. The CDR3 nucleotides are TGCGCCAGCAGCCAACCCGGGACTAGCGGTTCAGTCCGCGTC.

A word on this clonotype: At one boundary the junction diverges from the germline segment, which might be a read error. The chain employs TRBV5-1 and TRBJ2-3, with 11 bases identical to TRBD2. The CDR3 has 14 residues. In germline, CDR1 is SGHRS, CDR2 YFSETQ. In DNA, the CDR3 is TGCGCCAGCAGCAAAGGGACTAGCGGAGATCCGCAGTATTTT. It specifies CASSKGTSGDPQYF.

This clonotype was recorded a few times. This CDR3 reads CSARVFGQSTDTQYF. The CDR3 DNA reads TGCAGTGCTAGAGTCTTTGGACAGTCCACAGATACGCAGTATTTT. The chain joins TRBV20-1 to TRBJ2-3; the D gene is possibly TRBD1 (6 bases). This CDR3 comprises 15 residues. The germline V gene has CDR1 DFQATT and CDR2 SNEGSKA (reference sequence). Trimming took 1 base from V and 2 from J, leaving 13 bases between them.

This rearrangement joins TRBV27 to TRBJ2-3; no definite D call. Germline loops: CDR1 MNHEY, CDR2 SMNVEV (reference sequence). Trimming took 7 bases from V and 0 from J, leaving 11 bases between them. This CDR3 region has 14 residues. The CDR3 DNA is TGTGCCAGCACTCCCGCCAGGAGCACAGATACGCAGTATTTT. Its translation is CASTPARSTDTQYF.

This clonotype has a handful of counts. The rearrangement uses TRBV7-6 and TRBJ1-1; a possible D gene is TRBD1 (6 bases). The CDR3 has 15 residues. In germline, CDR1 is SGHVS, CDR2 FNYEAQ. Trimming shortened V by 4 bases and J by 0 bases, and 12 bases separated the two germline ends. This CDR3 reads CASSSAGTLNTEAFF. CDR3 DNA sequence: TGTGCCAGCAGCTCGGCCGGGACACTGAACACTGAAGCTTTCTTT. Variable domain in full (rest from reference TRBV7-6 and TRBJ1-1): GAGVSQSPRYKVTKRGQDVALRCDPISGHVSLYWYRQALGQGPEFLTYFNYEAQQDKSGLPNDRFSAERPEGSISTLTIQRTEQRDSAMYRCASSSAGTLNTEAFFGQGTRLTVV.

V usage is TRBV5-4 and J usage is TRBJ2-2; TRBD2 matches at 7 bases. This CDR3 has 17 residues. Germline lookup yields CDR1 SGHNT and CDR2 YYREEE (reference sequence). Trimming cost V 4 bases and J 4 bases; bases outside gene matches: 13. The CDR3 bases are TGTGCCAGCAGCCTGAAAAGCGGGGACGGTGGCACCGGGGAGCTGTTTTTT. It is translated as CASSLKSGDGGTGELFF. The whole variable domain, filled in from reference TRBV5-4 and TRBJ2-2, reads ETGVTQSPTHLIKTRGQQVTLRCSSQSGHNTVSWYQQALGQGPQFIFQYYREEENGRGNFPPRFSGLQFPNYSSELNVNALELDDSALYLCASSLKSGDGGTGELFFGEGSRLTVL.

This clonotype showed up just a few times. The chain couples TRBV6-1 to TRBJ2-3; D gene unclear. The ends were cut back, 8 bases at V and 2 bases at J, with 5 bases in the middle. There are 11 residues in the CDR3. The germline CDR1 and CDR2 sequences are MNHNS and SASEGT. The CDR3 region is CASGVTDTQYF. The DNA for the CDR3 is TGTGCCAGCGGGGTCACAGATACGCAGTATTTT.

The V gene is TRBV12-3 or TRBV12-4, the J gene TRBJ2-1, with D possibly being TRBD2 (6 bases). Trimming took 4 bases from V and 1 from J, leaving 20 bases between them. The CDR3 is 18 residues long. The CDR3 loop is CASSSAVFGGASYNEQFF. CDR3 sequence (DNA): TGTGCCAGCAGTTCAGCTGTTTTCGGGGGAGCGTCCTACAATGAGCAGTTCTTC.

This clonotype was observed a handful of times. This chain connects TRBV7-2 to TRBJ1-2; D might be TRBD1 (5 bases). The CDR3 totals 13 residues. Germline V CDR1 and CDR2: SGHTA, FQGNSA. Trimming cost V 3 bases and J 4 bases, with 9 bases left between them. CDR3 nucleotide sequence: TGTGCCAGCAGCTTTGGGGCCCTCTATGGCTACACCTTC. Translation: CASSFGALYGYTF.

This clonotype occurred a few times. The gene calls are TRBV6-5 and TRBJ1-1, with D unresolved. The ends were cut back, 2 bases at V and 0 bases at J, with 10 bases in the middle. The V gene's germline CDR1 is MNHEY and CDR2 SVGAGI. The length of the CDR3 is 15 residues. CDR3 amino acids: CASSYRAVMNTEAFF. Written as DNA, the CDR3 is TGTGCCAGCAGTTACAGAGCCGTCATGAACACTGAAGCTTTCTTT.

The chain recombines TRBV27 with TRBJ2-5; a weak D match, TRBD1 (6 bases). The CDR3 length is 14 residues. V was clipped by 4 bases and J by 5 bases, with 14 bases between them. Per germline, CDR1 MNHEY and CDR2 SMNVEV (reference sequence). CDR3 bases: TGTGCCAGCAGTTCGATTGAGGGGGACGAGACCCAGTACTTC. Amino acids: CASSSIEGDETQYF.

A word on this clonotype: Relative to the germline gene, one junction end is altered; a read error may explain this. This sequence joins TRBV4-3 and TRBJ2-2; a weak D match, TRBD2 (5 bases). CDR1 LGHNA and CDR2 YSLEER come from the germline V gene. The length of the CDR3 is 14 residues. The CDR3 sequence: CASSQEGRTGVLFF. The CDR3 bases are TGCGCCAGCAGCCAAGAGGGCAGAACCGGGGTGCTGTTTTTT.

The chain is built from TRBV12-3 or TRBV12-4 and TRBJ2-1; D is perhaps TRBD2 (6 bases). Deletions cut 6 bases from V and 8 bases from J, with 17 bases between. The CDR3 length is 14 residues. In nucleotides, the CDR3 is TGTGCCAGCAGCCCCTTAAGCCGGGAGTATGAGCAGTTCTTC. Protein product: CASSPLSREYEQFF.

The chain couples TRBV29-1 to TRBJ2-3; D might be TRBD1 (6 bases). This CDR3 region has 13 residues. CDR1 is SQVTM and CDR2 is ANQGSEA in the germline V gene. Trimming took off 3 bases at V and 2 bases at J, with 9 bases between the two ends. CDR3 protein: CSVDRGLTDTQYF. CDR3 nucleotide sequence: TGCAGCGTTGACAGGGGTCTCACAGATACGCAGTATTTT.